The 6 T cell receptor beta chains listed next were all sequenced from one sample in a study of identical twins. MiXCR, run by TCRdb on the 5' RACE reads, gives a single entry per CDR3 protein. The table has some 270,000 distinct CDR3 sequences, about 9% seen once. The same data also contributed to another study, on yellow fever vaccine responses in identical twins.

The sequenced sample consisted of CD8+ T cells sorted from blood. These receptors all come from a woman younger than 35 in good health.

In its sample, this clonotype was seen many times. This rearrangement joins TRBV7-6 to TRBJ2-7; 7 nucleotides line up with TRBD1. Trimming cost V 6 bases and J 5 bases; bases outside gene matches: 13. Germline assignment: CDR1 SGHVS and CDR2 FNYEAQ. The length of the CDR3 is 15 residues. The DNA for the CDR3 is TGTGCCAGCAGTCCGGACAGAGGGGGCAACGACGAGCAGTACTTC. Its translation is CASSPDRGGNDEQYF.

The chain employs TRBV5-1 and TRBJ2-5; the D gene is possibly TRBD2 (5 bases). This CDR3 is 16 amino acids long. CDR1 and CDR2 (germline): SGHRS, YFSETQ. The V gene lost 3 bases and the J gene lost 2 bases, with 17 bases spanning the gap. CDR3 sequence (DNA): TGCGCCAGCAGCTGGGCACCTTGGACTCTACAAGAGACCCAGTACTTC. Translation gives CASSWAPWTLQETQYF.

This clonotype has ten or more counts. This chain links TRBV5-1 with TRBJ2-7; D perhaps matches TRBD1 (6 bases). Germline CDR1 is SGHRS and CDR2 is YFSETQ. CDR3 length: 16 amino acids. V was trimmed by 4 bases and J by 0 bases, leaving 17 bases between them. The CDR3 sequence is CASSPTSDRSSYEQYF. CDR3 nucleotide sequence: TGCGCCAGCAGCCCAACGTCGGACAGAAGCTCCTACGAGCAGTACTTC.

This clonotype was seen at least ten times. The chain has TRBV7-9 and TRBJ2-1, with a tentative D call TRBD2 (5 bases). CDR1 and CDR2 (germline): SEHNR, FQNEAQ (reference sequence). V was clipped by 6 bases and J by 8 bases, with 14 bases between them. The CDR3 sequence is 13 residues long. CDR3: CASSSPGRDEQFF. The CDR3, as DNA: TGTGCCAGCAGTTCCCCCGGGCGGGATGAGCAGTTCTTC.

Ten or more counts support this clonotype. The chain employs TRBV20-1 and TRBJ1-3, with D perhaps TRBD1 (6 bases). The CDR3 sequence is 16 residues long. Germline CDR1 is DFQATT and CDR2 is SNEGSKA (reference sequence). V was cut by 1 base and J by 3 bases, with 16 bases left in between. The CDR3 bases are TGCAGTGCTAGAGGTGGTGGACAGATTGGTGGAAACACCATATATTTT. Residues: CSARGGGQIGGNTIYF.

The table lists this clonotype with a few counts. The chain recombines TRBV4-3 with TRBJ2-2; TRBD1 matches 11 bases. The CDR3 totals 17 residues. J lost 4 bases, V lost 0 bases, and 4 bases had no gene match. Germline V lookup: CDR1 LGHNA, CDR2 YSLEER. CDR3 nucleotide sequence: TGCGCCAGCAGCCAAGATTTCGGGACAGGGGGCACCGGGGAGCTGTTTTTT. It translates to CASSQDFGTGGTGELFF.